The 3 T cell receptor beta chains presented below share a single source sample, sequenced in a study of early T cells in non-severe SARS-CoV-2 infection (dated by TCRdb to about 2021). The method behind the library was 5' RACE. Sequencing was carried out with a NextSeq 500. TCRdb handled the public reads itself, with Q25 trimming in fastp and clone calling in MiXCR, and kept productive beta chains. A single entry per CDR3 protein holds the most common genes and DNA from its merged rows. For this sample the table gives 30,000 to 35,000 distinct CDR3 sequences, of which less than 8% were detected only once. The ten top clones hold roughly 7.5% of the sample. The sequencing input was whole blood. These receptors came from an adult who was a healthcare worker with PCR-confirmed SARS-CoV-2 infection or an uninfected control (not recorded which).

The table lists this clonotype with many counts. CDR3 in amino acids: CASSFRRMLYEQYF. The DNA of the CDR3 is TGTGCCAGCAGTTTCCGGCGGATGCTATACGAGCAGTACTTC. This chain links TRBV12-3 or TRBV12-4 with TRBJ2-7; D is unresolved. This CDR3 spans 14 amino acids. The V end lost 3 bases, the J end lost 4 bases, and 13 bases lay between the germline ends.

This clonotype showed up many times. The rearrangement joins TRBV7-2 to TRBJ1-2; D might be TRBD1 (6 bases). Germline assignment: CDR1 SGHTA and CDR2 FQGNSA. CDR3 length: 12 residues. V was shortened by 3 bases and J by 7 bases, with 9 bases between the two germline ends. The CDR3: CASSLTGPGYTF. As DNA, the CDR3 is TGTGCCAGCAGCTTGACAGGCCCTGGCTACACCTTC.

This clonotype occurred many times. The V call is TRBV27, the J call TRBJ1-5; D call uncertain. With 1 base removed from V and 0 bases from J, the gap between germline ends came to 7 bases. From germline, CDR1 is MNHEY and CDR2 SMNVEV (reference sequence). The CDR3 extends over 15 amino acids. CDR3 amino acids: CASSLYGNSNQPQHF. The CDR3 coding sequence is TGTGCCAGCAGTTTATACGGAAATAGCAATCAGCCCCAGCATTTT.